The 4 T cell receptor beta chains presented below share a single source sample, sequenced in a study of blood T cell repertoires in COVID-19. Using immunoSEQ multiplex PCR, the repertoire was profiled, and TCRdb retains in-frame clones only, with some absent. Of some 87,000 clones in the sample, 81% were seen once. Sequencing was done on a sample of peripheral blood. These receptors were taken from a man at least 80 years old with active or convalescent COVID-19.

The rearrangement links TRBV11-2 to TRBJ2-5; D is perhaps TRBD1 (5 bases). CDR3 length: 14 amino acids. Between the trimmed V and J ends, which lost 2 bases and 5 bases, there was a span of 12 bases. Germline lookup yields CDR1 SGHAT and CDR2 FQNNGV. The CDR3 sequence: CASSLQGARETQYF. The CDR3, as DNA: TGTGCCAGCAGCTTACAGGGTGCTCGCGAGACCCAGTACTTC.

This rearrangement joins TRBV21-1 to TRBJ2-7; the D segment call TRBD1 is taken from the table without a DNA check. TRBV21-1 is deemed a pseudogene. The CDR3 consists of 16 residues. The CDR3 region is CASSKGGRDKSYEQYF. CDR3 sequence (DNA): TGTGCCAGCAGCAAAGGGGGAAGGGACAAGTCCTACGAGCAGTACTTC.

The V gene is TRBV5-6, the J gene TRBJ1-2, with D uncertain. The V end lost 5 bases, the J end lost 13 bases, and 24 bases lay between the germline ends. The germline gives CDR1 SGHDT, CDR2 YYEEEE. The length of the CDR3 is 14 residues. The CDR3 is CASSFPARVEAGTF. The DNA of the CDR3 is TGTGCCAGCAGTTTTCCGGCCCGAGTTGAGGCGGGCACCTTC.

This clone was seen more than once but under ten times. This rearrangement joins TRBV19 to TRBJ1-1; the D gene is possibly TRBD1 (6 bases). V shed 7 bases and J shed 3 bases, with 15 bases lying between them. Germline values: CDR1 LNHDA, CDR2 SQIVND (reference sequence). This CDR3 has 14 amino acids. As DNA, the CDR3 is TGTGCCAGTATCCAAGGGGGAAGGGACACTGAAGCTTTCTTT. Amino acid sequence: CASIQGGRDTEAFF. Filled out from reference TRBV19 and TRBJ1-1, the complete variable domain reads DGGITQSPKYLFRKEGQNVTLSCEQNLNHDAMYWYRQDPGQGLRLIYYSQIVNDFQKGDIAEGYSVSREKKESFPLTVTSAQKNPTAFYLCASIQGGRDTEAFFGQGTRLTVV.